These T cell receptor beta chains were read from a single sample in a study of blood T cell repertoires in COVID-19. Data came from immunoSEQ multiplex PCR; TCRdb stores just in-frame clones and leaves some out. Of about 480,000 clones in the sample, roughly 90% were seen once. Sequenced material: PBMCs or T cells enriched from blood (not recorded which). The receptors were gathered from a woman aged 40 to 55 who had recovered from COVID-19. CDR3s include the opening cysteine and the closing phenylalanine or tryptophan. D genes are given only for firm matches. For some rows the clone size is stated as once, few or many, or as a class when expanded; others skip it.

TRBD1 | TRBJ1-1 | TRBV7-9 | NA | TGTGCCACATCCGACAGGGCTTACGCTGAAGCTTTCTTT | CATSDRAYAEAFF
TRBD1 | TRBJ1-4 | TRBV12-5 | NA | TGTGCTAGTGGATCTCGACAGGGGGCGTCGGAAAAACTGTTTTTT | CASGSRQGASEKLFF
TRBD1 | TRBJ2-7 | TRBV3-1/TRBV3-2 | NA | TGTGCCAGCAGCCAGGGGAGAGGGACAGGGGCCTACGAGCAGTACTTC | CASSQGRGTGAYEQYF
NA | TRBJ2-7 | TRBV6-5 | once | TGTGCCAGCAGTATCAGGGGAGACTACGAGCAGTACTTC | CASSIRGDYEQYF
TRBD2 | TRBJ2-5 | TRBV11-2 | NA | TGTGCCAGCAGCTCCCGACTAGCTACGGCCCAAGAGACCCAGTACTTC | CASSSRLATAQETQYF
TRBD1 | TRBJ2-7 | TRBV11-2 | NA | TGTGCCAGCAGCCCAGACAGGGGAGGCGAGCAGTACTTC | CASSPDRGGEQYF
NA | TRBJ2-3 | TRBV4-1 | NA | TGCGCCAGCAGCCAAGGTCTAGGGGCAGGAGCAGATACGCAGTATTTT | CASSQGLGAGADTQYF
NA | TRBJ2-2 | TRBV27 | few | TGTGCCAGCAAAGGGGGGGCGTTTGACACCGGGGAGCTGTTTTTT | CASKGGAFDTGELFF
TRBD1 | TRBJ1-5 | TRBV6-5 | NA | TGTGCCAGCAGTTCGGGACAGGGTATTAGGGAGCCCCAGCATTTT | CASSSGQGIREPQHF
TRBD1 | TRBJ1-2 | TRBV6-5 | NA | TGTGCCAGCAGTTATGGGTCGGGACAGGGGCAGTATGGCTACACCTTC | CASSYGSGQGQYGYTF
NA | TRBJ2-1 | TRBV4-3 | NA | TGCGCCAGCAGTGAACAGTCGGAGCAGTTCTTC | CASSEQSEQFF
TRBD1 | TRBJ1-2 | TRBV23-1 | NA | TGCGCCAGCAGACACAGGGGTAACTATGGCTACACCTTC | CASRHRGNYGYTF
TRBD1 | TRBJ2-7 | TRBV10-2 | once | TGCGCCAGCATGATCGGGACAGGGTCCTACGAGCAGTACTTC | CASMIGTGSYEQYF
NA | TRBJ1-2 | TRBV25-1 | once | TGTGCCAGCGGGGTTGGAGGGGCGTATGGCTACACCTTC | CASGVGGAYGYTF
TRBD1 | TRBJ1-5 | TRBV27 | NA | TGTGCCAGCAGTTTCACAGGGGGCGATCAGCCCCAGCATTTT | CASSFTGGDQPQHF
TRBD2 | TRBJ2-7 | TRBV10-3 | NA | TGTGCCATCAGTGAGTCAAATCGGGGCGGGAGGGGGCCCTACGAGCAGTACTTC | CAISESNRGGRGPYEQYF
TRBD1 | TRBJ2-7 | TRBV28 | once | TGTGCCAGCACCGATACAGGGGACTACGAGCAGTACTTC | CASTDTGDYEQYF
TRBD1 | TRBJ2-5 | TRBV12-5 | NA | TGTGCTAGTGGCCTGCAGGGGGTCCAAGAGACCCAGTACTTC | CASGLQGVQETQYF
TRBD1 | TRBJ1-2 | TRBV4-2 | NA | TGTGCCAGCAGCCAGGCAACAGGGGTCGGCTATGGCTACACCTTC | CASSQATGVGYGYTF
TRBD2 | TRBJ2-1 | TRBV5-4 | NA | TGTGCCAGCAGCTCAGTAAGCGGGAGGGCATCCTACAATGAGCAGTTCTTC | CASSSVSGRASYNEQFF
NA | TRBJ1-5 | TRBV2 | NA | TGTGCCAGCAGCGCAGGCACCCAGGGGCCCCAGCATTTT | CASSAGTQGPQHF
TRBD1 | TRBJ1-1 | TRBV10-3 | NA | TGTGCCATCAGTCGGGACAGGGGAAGGACTGAAGCTTTCTTT | CAISRDRGRTEAFF
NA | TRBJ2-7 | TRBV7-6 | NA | TGTGCCAGCAGCTTAGCGTCTCGGGACTCTACGAGCAGTATGGGGCAGTACTTC | CASSLASRDSTSSMGQYF
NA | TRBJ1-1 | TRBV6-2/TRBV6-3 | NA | TGTGCCAGCAGTTACTCGAGCACAGCCATGAACACTGAAGCTTTCTTT | CASSYSSTAMNTEAFF
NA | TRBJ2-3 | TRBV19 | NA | TGTGCCACCAAGGACACCTGGGTTGGCACAGATACGCAGTATTTT | CATKDTWVGTDTQYF
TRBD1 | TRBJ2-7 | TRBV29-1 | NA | TGCAGCGTTGAAGAAGGACAGGGATCCTACGAGCAGTACTTC | CSVEEGQGSYEQYF
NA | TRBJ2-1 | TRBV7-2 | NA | TGTGCCAGCAGCTTGGACAGGTCTAGCGTCAATGAGCAGTTCTTC | CASSLDRSSVNEQFF
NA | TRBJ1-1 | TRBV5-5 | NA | TGTGCCAGCAGCTTGCTCGCGATTATGAACACTGAAGCTTTCTTT | CASSLLAIMNTEAFF
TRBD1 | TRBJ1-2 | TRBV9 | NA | TGTGCCAGCAGCGTAGGACAGGGCGAAAGGGGCTACACCTTC | CASSVGQGERGYTF
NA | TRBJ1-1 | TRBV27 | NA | TGTGCCAGCAGTTCACGGGTGAACACTGAAGCTTTCTTT | CASSSRVNTEAFF
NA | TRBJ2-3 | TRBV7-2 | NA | TGTGCCAGCAGTAATTCACCAGGTCCCCAAGATACGCAGTATTTT | CASSNSPGPQDTQYF
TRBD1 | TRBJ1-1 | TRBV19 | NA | TGTGCCAGTAGTAGACGAAGCAGGGGGTCAAGAATCAACACTGAAGCTTTCTTT | CASSRRSRGSRINTEAFF
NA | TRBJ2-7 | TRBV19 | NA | TGTGCCAGTAGTATAGCCCCAGGGCCCTACGAGCAGTACTTC | CASSIAPGPYEQYF
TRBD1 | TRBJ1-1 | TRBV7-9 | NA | TGTGCCAGCAGCCCACACAGGGGGTCAAGAACTGAAGCTTTCTTT | CASSPHRGSRTEAFF
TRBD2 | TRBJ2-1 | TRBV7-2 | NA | TGTGCCAGCAGCTTAGTTTCTGGACTAGCCGATGAGCAGTTCTTC | CASSLVSGLADEQFF
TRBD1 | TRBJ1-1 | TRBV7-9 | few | TGTGCCAGCAGTAAACTGGAACTAGACAGGGTTGCCGCTTTCTTT | CASSKLELDRVAAFF
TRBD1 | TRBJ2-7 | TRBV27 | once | TGTGCCAGCAGTTACCGGACAGGGCCCTACGAGCAGTACTTC | CASSYRTGPYEQYF